This TCR beta chain was obtained from a study of PD-1 blockade in classical Hodgkin lymphoma (TCRdb year 2020). At the level of the whole study: Nivolumab dosing was 3 mg/kg intravenously every 2 weeks, continuing until either disease progression or unacceptable toxicity. The study used TCR beta sequencing and CyTOF to define a peripheral blood immune signature of response to PD-1 blockade in classical Hodgkin lymphoma.

Sample time point, as interpreted from the label and publication: cycle 4 day 1 (C4D1), after more than five weeks of nivolumab. Relapse after autologous stem cell transplantation had occurred in all trial patients, and cohorts A, B and C were distinguished by prior brentuximab vedotin exposure. The trial cohort comprised 60 or so patients with relapsed/refractory classical Hodgkin lymphoma whose best overall responses were complete response, partial response or progressive disease. Trial patients were treated with single-agent nivolumab in the multi-cohort phase II CheckMate 205 trial. An independent review committee assessed best overall response by applying the 2007 International Working Group response criteria. PBMCs from the trial were collected at three points: immediately before nivolumab initiation (C1D1), and during therapy at cycle 2 day 1 and cycle 4 day 1. Peripheral blood was collected in 8 mL Vacutainer Cell Preparation Tubes, from which PBMCs were isolated by centrifugation and then cryopreserved.

Overall study outcomes, separate from this receptor: A significant rise by C4D1 was seen in CD4+ but not CD8+ TCR diversity (p=0.0027 vs p=0.16), with the rise being most apparent in complete responders (p=0.02). Only a single clinical trial cohort was studied, and what caused the repertoire differences, possibly disease activity or prior therapy, remained undefined. Trial patients achieving complete response had baseline diversity similar to newly diagnosed patients, whereas partial responders and progressors had significantly lower diversity. Lower diversity was seen in patients whose nivolumab began less than 1 year after ASCT, and these patients were left out of later analyses so that immune reconstitution would not confound the results. Baseline TCR diversity was reported as lower in newly diagnosed patients than in healthy donors, and lower still in relapsed/refractory patients.

Genomic DNA was extracted with the Qiagen DNeasy kit from unsorted PBMCs and from negatively selected CD4+ and CD8+ fractions. TCR beta CDR3 regions were subjected to amplification by immunoSEQ multiplex PCR with primers that anneal to V and J segments. A synthetic immune receptor repertoire was used to minimize amplification bias, and any remaining bias was removed computationally after sequencing. In the original analysis: Repertoire diversity was quantified as the Shannon entropy index using custom Python scripts. Unsorted, CD4+ and CD8+ repertoires were analyzed separately, except for combined analyses in which CD4+ and CD8+ sequences were merged in silico. A clone was considered expanded if an increase in frequency of at least 2-fold after treatment relative to C1D1 was found, and a pseudocount of 0.5 was applied to clones undetected at baseline. Singleton clones were defined as clones with 0 or 1 copy at C1D1, and non-singleton clones were defined as clones with 2 or more copies. Clones expanded in unsorted samples were annotated as CD4+, CD8+ or unknown by matching protein sequences in sorted samples from the same patient. Wilcoxon tests on paired samples were used to test diversity changes from C1D1 to C4D1. What TCRdb holds here is the immuneACCESS table cut down to in-frame rearrangements. Part of the clones is not present; checked against another copy, under half of the missing clones reflect an unresolved V gene, and the others are unexplained. The V and J calls and clone size come from that table; D and trimming were worked out from the DNA. The sample contains about 7,000 clones, around three quarters of them found a single time. The ten largest clonotypes hold 42% of the sample.

With regard to this clone: Its antigen specificity is not known. Base qualities are not at hand, and no much larger clone is one base apart.

Looking up the germline V gene yields CDR1 SGHDT and CDR2 YYEEEE. Cut back by 1 base and 0 bases, the V and J ends lie 8 bases apart. Its CDR3 holds 15 amino acids, cysteine through phenylalanine. Here the CDR3 DNA is all that survives: 45 bases in frame from base 1. The rearrangement combines TRBV5-6 with TRBJ1-3; no D gene is confidently identified. The clonotype originates from a human donor with classical Hodgkin lymphoma. Material: peripheral blood mononuclear cells (PBMCs), obtained before the fourth cycle of nivolumab. The nucleotide sequence is given as TGTGCCAGCAGCTTGCCAGGAAGCTCTGGAAACACCATATATTTT. The encoded protein is CASSLPGSSGNTIYF.